The source of this T cell receptor (beta chain) is a study of Ad26.COV2.S vaccination and SARS-CoV-2 variants (dated by TCRdb to the early 2020s). Study-level background: Vaccine-arm donors came from COV1001, a multicentre, randomized, double-blind, placebo-controlled phase I-IIa trial of Ad26.COV2.S in healthy adults. The specificity and breadth of SARS-CoV-2-reactive T cell receptors after Ad26.COV2.S vaccination were assessed by TCRbeta repertoire sequencing. Dosing of Ad26.COV2.S was intramuscular, at either 5x10^10 or 1x10^11 viral particles, delivered as one shot or as two shots spaced 56 days apart. A total of 32 samples were included in the TCR-sequenced set, comprising around 19 Ad26.COV2.S vaccine recipients, 5 placebo recipients and 8 SARS-CoV-2 convalescent individuals. Participants in the trial were split at random into five groups of five each, receiving low-dose or high-dose Ad26.COV2.S once or twice, or else placebo on both occasions. Blinding of investigators to trial group allocation was maintained during experiments and outcome assessment.

In regard to this clone: Its antigen is still unknown. No qualities accompany the bases; no much larger clone lies one base away.

The immunoSEQ Assay was the method used to sequence TCRbeta CDR3 regions. After extraction, genomic DNA underwent amplification by bias-controlled multiplex PCR, followed by high-throughput sequencing. The study's own analysis went as follows. To quantify the absolute abundance of every unique TCRbeta CDR3 region, sequences were collapsed and filtered. T cell fraction was estimated by normalizing TCRbeta template counts to usable DNA, which was measured by amplifying reference genes present in all nucleated cells. Repertoire TCRs were annotated as SARS-CoV-2-specific when V gene, CDR3 amino acid sequence and J gene were exactly matched to a known reactive TCR set. The reference SARS-CoV-2 TCR set was obtained from MIRA and was filtered for enrichment in COVID-19-positive ImmuneCODE repertoires, whereby public or cross-reactive TCRs were removed. Drawing on the MIRA antigens, annotated TCRs were analysed further at the level of specific ORF or position within ORF. Depth was the summed frequency of annotated unique rearrangements, while breadth was defined as annotated unique rearrangements over total unique productive rearrangements. TCR breadth was compared between groups using two-sided Wilcoxon rank-sum tests. This immuneACCESS table, as held by TCRdb, lists in-frame sequences with V and J called but not all clones. Of the missing ones, under half trace to an unresolved V gene in checked studies; the others have no known cause. Clonal size and the V and J genes are those of that table, whereas D and trimming came from the DNA. The sample yields 300,000 to 500,000 clones; approximately 90% were counted once. The top ten clonotypes cover approximately 3.7% of the sample.

V sheds 7 bases and J sheds 2 bases, leaving 9 bases between their ends. The CDR1 and CDR2 encoded by the germline V gene are SNHLY and FYNNEI. The CDR3, cysteine through phenylalanine, is 12 amino acids long. The DNA shown is the 36-base CDR3, in frame from base 1. Taken with the paper, the label for treatment or condition translates to: some 20 received Ad26.COV2.S at low or high dose, single or two shots; about 5 received placebo; per-sample allocation not given. Repertoires of vaccine and placebo recipients were sequenced from samples taken on day 63 after the first injection. Cohort 1b enrolled some 25 adults aged 18-55 years at a single site in Boston, USA, between 29 July and 7 August 2020. Ad26.COV2.S consisted of a replication-incompetent adenovirus type 26 vector by which a prefusion-stabilized SARS-CoV-2 spike protein from the original Wuhan strain was expressed. Beyond this particular receptor, the publication reports: Compared with placebo recipients, Ad26.COV2.S recipients showed higher spike-specific TCR breadth (P = 0.0014). Vaccine and placebo recipients had similar non-spike TCR breadth, a finding consistent with the vaccine containing only spike. The authors noted that total T cell responses may have been underestimated by the TCR breadth and depth analyses. After vaccination, substantial breadth of spike-specific CD8+ and CD4+ T cell responses was reported. Comparing responses between vaccine doses or regimens was not something the study was powered to do.

This specimen was peripheral blood, taken in a trial of Ad26.COV2.S vaccine versus placebo. This TCR was recovered from a person between 18 and 59 years old who received the Ad26.COV2.S COVID-19 vaccine or a placebo. The sequence links TRBV2 to TRBJ2-7; the D segment cannot be called with confidence. For the CDR3, the sequence is CASTQEPYEQYF. The sequenced DNA is TGTGCCAGCACCCAGGAGCCCTACGAGCAGTACTTC.